These T cell receptor beta chains were read from a single sample in a study of vaccination effects on CD4 cells after COVID-19. Assay used: immunoSEQ multiplex PCR; TCRdb lists only in-frame clones, some missing. The sample shows about 20,000 clones, roughly 70% of them seen only once. Their cognate antigens are unknown. Sequenced here: CD4+ T cells from PBMCs cultured with HCoV-NL63 spike peptides, sampled before COVID-19 vaccination. All receptors derive from a human donor who received a COVID-19 vaccine. Both conserved end residues are part of each CDR3. The D gene is left open where the match is weak. Not all rows give a size; the values are once, few, many and, for expanded clones, a class.

J,D,V,size,DNA,CDR3
TRBJ2-1,TRBD2,TRBV5-1,few,TGCGCCAGCAAGACTAGCGGGGACCTCTTCAATGAGCAGTTCTTC,CASKTSGDLFNEQFF
TRBJ2-7,.,TRBV6-4,.,TGTGCCAGCAGTGACTCCACCGAGGAGAACCTCTACGAGCAGTACTTC,CASSDSTEENLYEQYF
TRBJ2-1,.,TRBV24-1,.,TGTGCCACCAGTGATTTGGGGGGGCTGAATGAGCAGTTCTTC,CATSDLGGLNEQFF
TRBJ1-4,.,TRBV7-9,.,TGTGCCAGCAGCTCAGACGGCAATGAAAAACTGTTTTTT,CASSSDGNEKLFF
TRBJ1-6,.,TRBV6-2/TRBV6-3,few,TGTGCCAGCAGTTACCTTTCGCAGGGAGAGAATTCACCCCTCCACTTT,CASSYLSQGENSPLHF
TRBJ2-7,.,TRBV11-2,.,TGTGCCAGCAGGGGTTGGGGGGACAGTACTTCGTACGAGCAGTACTTC,CASRGWGDSTSYEQYF
TRBJ2-7,TRBD1,TRBV5-1,.,TGCGCCAGCAGCCCCGGACAACAGGGGATCCCTTACGAGCAGTACTTC,CASSPGQQGIPYEQYF
TRBJ2-3,.,TRBV11-3,.,TGTGCCAGCAGCTTAGAGTCCCAAGATACGCAGTATTTT,CASSLESQDTQYF
TRBJ2-3,TRBD2,TRBV14,.,TGTGCCAGCAGCCCGGGAGGGGCTGGCACAGATACGCAGTATTTT,CASSPGGAGTDTQYF
TRBJ2-7,TRBD2,TRBV11-2,once,TGTGCCAGCAGCCTCACCGGGTGGAGCGGGGGGACCTACGAGCAGTACTTC,CASSLTGWSGGTYEQYF
TRBJ1-2,TRBD1,TRBV6-1,.,TGTGCCAGCAGTGAATTGGGACAGTACTATGGCTACACCTTC,CASSELGQYYGYTF
TRBJ2-5,.,TRBV19,.,TGTGCCAGTAGTATAGCGGGGGGCGGCGAGACCCAGTACTTC,CASSIAGGGETQYF
TRBJ2-7,TRBD2,TRBV7-8,.,TGTGCCAGCAGCCCCCCGGGACTAGCCTACGAGCAGTACTTC,CASSPPGLAYEQYF
TRBJ1-5,.,TRBV4-1,few,TGCGCCAGCAGCCAAGCAGGGGATCAGCCCCAGCATTTT,CASSQAGDQPQHF
TRBJ2-3,TRBD2,TRBV5-1,once,TGCGCCAGCAGCTTGAGTAGCGGGGGGGGAAATACGCAGTATTTT,CASSLSSGGGNTQYF
TRBJ1-2,.,TRBV5-1,few,TGCGCCAGCAGCTTGGAGGGGGATAACTATGGCTACACCTTC,CASSLEGDNYGYTF
TRBJ2-7,TRBD2,TRBV5-1,few,TGCGCCAGCAGCTTTGAGGGAGGGTATAAGTACTTC,CASSFEGGYKYF
TRBJ2-7,TRBD1,TRBV11-2,.,TGTGCCAGCAGTCTCCGGGACAGGGTCTCCTACGAGCAGTACTTC,CASSLRDRVSYEQYF
TRBJ2-3,.,TRBV29-1,.,TGCAGCGTTGGTATGAGAGATACGCAGTATTTT,CSVGMRDTQYF
TRBJ2-7,.,TRBV27,few,TGTGCCAGCACATCAGGGTTGGGGCAAAAACGCGAGCAGTACTTC,CASTSGLGQKREQYF
TRBJ1-1,.,TRBV5-6,.,TGTGCCAGCCTGCTGGGGAACACTGAAGCTTTCTTT,CASLLGNTEAFF
TRBJ2-1,TRBD2,TRBV7-2,.,TGTGCCAGCAGCTTATACGCTAGCGGGGGGACCACCTACAATGAGCAGTTCTTC,CASSLYASGGTTYNEQFF
TRBJ1-1,TRBD1,TRBV18,.,TGTGCCAGCTCACCCGTACAGGGGGCGCAGTACACTGAAGCTTTCTTT,CASSPVQGAQYTEAFF
TRBJ2-1,.,TRBV15,few,TGTGCCACCAGCAGAGTGTCTGGCGTGAAGTTGAATTACAATGAGCAGTTCTTC,CATSRVSGVKLNYNEQFF
TRBJ2-2,.,TRBV30,few,TGTGCCTGGAGTGTCGGGACCTACGTCGCCGGGGAGCTGTTTTTT,CAWSVGTYVAGELFF
TRBJ1-1,.,TRBV27,.,TGTGCCAGCAGACCCGAAGGTGGTATGAACACTGAAGCTTTCTTT,CASRPEGGMNTEAFF
TRBJ1-2,TRBD1,TRBV19,few,TGTGCCAGTAGTCCGCGTGGCCGACAGGGAAGCTATGGCTACACCTTC,CASSPRGRQGSYGYTF
TRBJ2-1,.,TRBV7-9,.,TGTGCCAGCAGCACACAGGCCCCTGAGCAGTTCTTC,CASSTQAPEQFF
TRBJ1-1,.,TRBV18,.,TGTGCCAGCAGCGGCGGGCTGAACACTGAAGCTTTCTTT,CASSGGLNTEAFF